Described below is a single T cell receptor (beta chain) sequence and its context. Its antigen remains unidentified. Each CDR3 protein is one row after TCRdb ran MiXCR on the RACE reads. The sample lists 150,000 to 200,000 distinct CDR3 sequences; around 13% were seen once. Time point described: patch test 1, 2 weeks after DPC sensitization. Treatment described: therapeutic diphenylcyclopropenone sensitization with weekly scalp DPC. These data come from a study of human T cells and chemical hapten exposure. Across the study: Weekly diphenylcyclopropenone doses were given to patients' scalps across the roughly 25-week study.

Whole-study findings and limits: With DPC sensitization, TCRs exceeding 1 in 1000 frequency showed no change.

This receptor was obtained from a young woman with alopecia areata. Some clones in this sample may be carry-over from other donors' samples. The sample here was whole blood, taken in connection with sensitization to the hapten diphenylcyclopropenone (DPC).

The CDR3 DNA reads as TGCAGTGGAATCCGGGACACCTCGAACACTGAAGCTTTCTTT. Amino acid sequence: CSGIRDTSNTEAFF. This rearrangement joins TRBV20-1 to TRBJ1-1, with D possibly being TRBD1 (6 bases). Germline V CDR1 and CDR2: DFQATT, SNEGSKA (reference sequence). Trimming shortened V by 7 bases and J by 1 base, and 16 bases separated the two germline ends. This CDR3 contains 14 residues.